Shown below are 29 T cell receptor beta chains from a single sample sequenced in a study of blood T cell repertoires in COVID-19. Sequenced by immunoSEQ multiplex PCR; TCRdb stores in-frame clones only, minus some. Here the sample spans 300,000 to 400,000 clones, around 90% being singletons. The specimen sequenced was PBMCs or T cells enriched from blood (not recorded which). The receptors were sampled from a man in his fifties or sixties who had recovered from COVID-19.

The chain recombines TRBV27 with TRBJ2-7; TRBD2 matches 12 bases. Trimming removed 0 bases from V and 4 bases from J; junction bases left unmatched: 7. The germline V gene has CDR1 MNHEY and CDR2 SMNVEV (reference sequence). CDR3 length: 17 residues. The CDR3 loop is CASSLSGGGTSGYEQYF. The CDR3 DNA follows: TGTGCCAGCAGTTTATCTGGGGGAGGGACTAGCGGGTACGAGCAGTACTTC.

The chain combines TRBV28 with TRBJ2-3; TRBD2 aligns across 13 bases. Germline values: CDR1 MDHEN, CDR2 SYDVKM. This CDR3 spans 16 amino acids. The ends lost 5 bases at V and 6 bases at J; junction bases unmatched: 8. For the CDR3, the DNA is TGTGCCAGCAGTCCATGGACTAGCGGGAGTCGGGATACGCAGTATTTT. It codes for CASSPWTSGSRDTQYF.

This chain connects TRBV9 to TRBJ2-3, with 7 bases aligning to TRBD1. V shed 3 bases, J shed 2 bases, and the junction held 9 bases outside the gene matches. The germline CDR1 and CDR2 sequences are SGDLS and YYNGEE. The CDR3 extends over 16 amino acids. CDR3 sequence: CASSATDRAPTDTQYF. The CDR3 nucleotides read TGTGCCAGCAGCGCCACCGACAGGGCACCCACAGATACGCAGTATTTT. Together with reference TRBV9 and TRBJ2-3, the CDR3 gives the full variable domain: DSGVTQTPKHLITATGQRVTLRCSPRSGDLSVYWYQQSLDQGLQFLIQYYNGEERAKGNILERFSAQQFPDLHSELNLSSLELGDSALYFCASSATDRAPTDTQYFGPGTRLTVL.

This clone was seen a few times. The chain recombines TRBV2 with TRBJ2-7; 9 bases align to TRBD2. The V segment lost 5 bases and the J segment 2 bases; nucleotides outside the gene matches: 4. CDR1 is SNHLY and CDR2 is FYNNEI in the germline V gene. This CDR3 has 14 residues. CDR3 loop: CASSQGGRAYEQYF. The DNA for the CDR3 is TGTGCCAGCAGTCAGGGCGGGAGGGCCTACGAGCAGTACTTC.

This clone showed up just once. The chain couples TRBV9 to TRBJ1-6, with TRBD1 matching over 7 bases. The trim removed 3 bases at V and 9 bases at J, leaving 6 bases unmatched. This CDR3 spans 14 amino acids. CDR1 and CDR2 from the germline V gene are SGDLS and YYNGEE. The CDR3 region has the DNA TGTGCCAGCAGCGGGCAGGGGGGCGGTTCACCCCTCCACTTT. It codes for CASSGQGGGSPLHF.

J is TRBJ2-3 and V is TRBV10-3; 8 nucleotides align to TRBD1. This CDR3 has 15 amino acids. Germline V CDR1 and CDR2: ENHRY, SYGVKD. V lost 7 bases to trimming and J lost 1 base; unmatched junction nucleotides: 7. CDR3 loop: CAITADRDGTDTQYF. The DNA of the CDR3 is TGTGCCATCACCGCGGACAGGGATGGCACAGATACGCAGTATTTT.

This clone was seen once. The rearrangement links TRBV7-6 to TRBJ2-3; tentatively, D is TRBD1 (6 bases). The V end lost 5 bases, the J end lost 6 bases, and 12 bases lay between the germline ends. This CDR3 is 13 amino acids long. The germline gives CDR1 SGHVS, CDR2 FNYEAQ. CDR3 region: CASSPQGYDTQYF. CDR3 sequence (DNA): TGTGCCAGCAGCCCACAGGGATATGATACGCAGTATTTT.

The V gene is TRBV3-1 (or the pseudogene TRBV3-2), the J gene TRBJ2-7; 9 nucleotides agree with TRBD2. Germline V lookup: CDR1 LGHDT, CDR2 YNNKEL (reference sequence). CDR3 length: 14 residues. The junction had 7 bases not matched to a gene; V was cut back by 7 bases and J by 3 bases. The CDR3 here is CASTRGSGSYEQYF. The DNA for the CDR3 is TGTGCCAGCACCCGCGGTAGCGGGAGCTACGAGCAGTACTTC.

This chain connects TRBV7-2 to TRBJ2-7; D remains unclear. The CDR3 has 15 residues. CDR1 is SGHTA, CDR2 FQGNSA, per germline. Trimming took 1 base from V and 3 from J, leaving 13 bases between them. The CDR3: CASSLGPTDIYEQYF. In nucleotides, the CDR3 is TGTGCCAGCAGCTTAGGACCCACCGACATCTACGAGCAGTACTTC.

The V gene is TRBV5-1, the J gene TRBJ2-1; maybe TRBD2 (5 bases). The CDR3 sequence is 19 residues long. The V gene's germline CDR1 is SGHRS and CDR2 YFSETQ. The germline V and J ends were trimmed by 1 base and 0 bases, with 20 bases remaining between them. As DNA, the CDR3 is TGCGCCAGCAGCTTGCCGGACGGGGTGGGCTCCAGCTCCTACAATGAGCAGTTCTTC. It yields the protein CASSLPDGVGSSSYNEQFF.

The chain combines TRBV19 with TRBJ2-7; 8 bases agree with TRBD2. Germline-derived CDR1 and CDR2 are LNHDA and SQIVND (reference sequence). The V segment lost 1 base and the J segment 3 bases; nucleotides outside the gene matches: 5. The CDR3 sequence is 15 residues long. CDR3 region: CASSIAPGGLYEQYF. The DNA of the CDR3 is TGTGCCAGTAGTATAGCTCCGGGAGGGCTCTACGAGCAGTACTTC.

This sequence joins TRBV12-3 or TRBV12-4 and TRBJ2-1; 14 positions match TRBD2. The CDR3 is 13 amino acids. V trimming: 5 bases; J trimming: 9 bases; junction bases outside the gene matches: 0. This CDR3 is CASSGTSGSEQFF. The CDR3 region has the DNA TGTGCCAGCAGTGGGACTAGCGGGAGTGAGCAGTTCTTC.

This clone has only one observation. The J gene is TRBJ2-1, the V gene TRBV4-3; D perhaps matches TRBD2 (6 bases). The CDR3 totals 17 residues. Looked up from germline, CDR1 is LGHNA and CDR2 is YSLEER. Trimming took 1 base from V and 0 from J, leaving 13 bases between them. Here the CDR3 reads CASSQGSSGLSYNEQFF. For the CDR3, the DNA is TGCGCCAGCAGCCAAGGATCAAGCGGGCTCTCCTACAATGAGCAGTTCTTC.

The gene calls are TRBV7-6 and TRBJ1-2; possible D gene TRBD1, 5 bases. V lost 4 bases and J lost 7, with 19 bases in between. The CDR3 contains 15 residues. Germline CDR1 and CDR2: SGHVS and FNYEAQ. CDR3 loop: CASSSTVGGTGGYTF. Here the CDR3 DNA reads TGTGCCAGCAGCTCAACAGTTGGAGGGACCGGTGGCTACACCTTC. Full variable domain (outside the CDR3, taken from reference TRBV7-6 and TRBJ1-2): GAGVSQSPRYKVTKRGQDVALRCDPISGHVSLYWYRQALGQGPEFLTYFNYEAQQDKSGLPNDRFSAERPEGSISTLTIQRTEQRDSAMYRCASSSTVGGTGGYTFGSGTRLTVV.

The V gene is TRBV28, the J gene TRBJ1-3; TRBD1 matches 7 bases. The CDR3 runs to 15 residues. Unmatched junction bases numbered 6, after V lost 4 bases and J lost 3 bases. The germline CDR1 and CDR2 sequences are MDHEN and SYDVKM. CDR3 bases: TGTGCCAGCAGTTACAGGGGAAGCGGTGGAAACACCATATATTTT. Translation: CASSYRGSGGNTIYF.

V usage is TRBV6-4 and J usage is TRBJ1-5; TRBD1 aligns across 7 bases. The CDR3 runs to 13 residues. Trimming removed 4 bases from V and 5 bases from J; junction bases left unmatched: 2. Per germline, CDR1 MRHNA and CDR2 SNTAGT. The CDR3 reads CASSVDRDQPQHF. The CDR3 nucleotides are TGTGCCAGCAGTGTCGACAGGGATCAGCCCCAGCATTTT.

The CDR3 loop is CASSRGYEQYF. The DNA of the CDR3 is TGTGCCAGCAGTAGGGGATACGAGCAGTACTTC. This chain links TRBV6-2 or TRBV6-3 with TRBJ2-7, with TRBD1 as a possible D gene (5 bases). Germline V gives CDR1 MNHEY, CDR2 SVGEGT. The CDR3 has 11 residues. Trimming left V 5 bases short and J 4 bases short, with 6 bases between.

DNA of the CDR3: TGTGCCAGCAGCCGGACAGGGACTAATGAAAAACTGTTTTTT. Its translation is CASSRTGTNEKLFF. V usage is TRBV5-5 and J usage is TRBJ1-4; TRBD1 matches at 8 bases. V gave up 4 bases and J gave up 2 bases; unmatched junction bases: 1. Germline lookup yields CDR1 SGHKS and CDR2 YYEKEE (reference sequence). The CDR3 is 14 residues long.

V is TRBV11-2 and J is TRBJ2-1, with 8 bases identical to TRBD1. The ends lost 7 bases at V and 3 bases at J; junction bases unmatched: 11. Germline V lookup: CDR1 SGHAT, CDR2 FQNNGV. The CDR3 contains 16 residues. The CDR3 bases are TGTGCCAGCACCCTAACAGGACAGGGACTCTACAATGAGCAGTTCTTC. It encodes CASTLTGQGLYNEQFF.

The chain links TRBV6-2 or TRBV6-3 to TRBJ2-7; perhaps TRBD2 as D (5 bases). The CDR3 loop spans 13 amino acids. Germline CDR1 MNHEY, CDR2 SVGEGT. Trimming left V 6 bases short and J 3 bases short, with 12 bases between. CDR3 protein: CASSPPGNYEQYF. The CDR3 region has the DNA TGTGCCAGCAGCCCACCCGGGAACTACGAGCAGTACTTC.

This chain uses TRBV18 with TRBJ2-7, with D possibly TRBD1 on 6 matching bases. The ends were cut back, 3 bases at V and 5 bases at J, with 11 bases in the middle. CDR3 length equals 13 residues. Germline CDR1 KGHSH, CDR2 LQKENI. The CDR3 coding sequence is TGTGCCAGCTCACCTCCAGGGGTTGACGAGCAGTACTTC. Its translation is CASSPPGVDEQYF.

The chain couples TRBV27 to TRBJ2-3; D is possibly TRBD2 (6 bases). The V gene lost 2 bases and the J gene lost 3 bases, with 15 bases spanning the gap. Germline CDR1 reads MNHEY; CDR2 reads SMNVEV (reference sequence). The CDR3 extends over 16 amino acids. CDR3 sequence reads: CASSLPPGRRTDTQYF. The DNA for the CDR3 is TGTGCCAGCAGTTTACCCCCGGGGAGGCGGACAGATACGCAGTATTTT.

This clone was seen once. Written as DNA, the CDR3 is TGTGCCAGCAGGGGAACAGGGGGCGCATCCACTGAAGCTTTCTTT. Translating gives CASRGTGGASTEAFF. The rearrangement joins TRBV6-5 to TRBJ1-1; 9 nucleotides line up with TRBD1. CDR1 and CDR2 (germline): MNHEY, SVGAGI. V shed 6 bases, J shed 4 bases, and the junction held 9 bases outside the gene matches. The CDR3 extends over 15 amino acids.

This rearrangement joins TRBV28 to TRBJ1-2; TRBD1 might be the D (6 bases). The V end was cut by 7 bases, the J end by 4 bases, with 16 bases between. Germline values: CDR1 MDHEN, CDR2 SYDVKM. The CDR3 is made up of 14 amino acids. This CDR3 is CASTNDRPGYGYTF. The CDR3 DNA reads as TGTGCCAGCACCAACGACAGGCCGGGCTATGGCTACACCTTC.

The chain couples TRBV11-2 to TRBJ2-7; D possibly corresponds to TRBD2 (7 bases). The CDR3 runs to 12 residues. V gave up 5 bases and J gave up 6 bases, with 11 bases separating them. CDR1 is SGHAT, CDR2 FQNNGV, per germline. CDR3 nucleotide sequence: TGTGCCAGCAGCCCAGGGGAGGGCGAGCAGTACTTC. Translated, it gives CASSPGEGEQYF.

For the CDR3, the DNA is TGTGCCAGCAGTCCGAGCTCTGGAAACACCATATATTTT. As protein: CASSPSSGNTIYF. The chain recombines TRBV6-5 with TRBJ1-3; D is uncertain. Trimming shortened V by 5 bases and J by 0 bases, and 5 bases separated the two germline ends. The CDR3 runs 13 residues. Per the germline V gene, CDR1 is MNHEY and CDR2 is SVGAGI.

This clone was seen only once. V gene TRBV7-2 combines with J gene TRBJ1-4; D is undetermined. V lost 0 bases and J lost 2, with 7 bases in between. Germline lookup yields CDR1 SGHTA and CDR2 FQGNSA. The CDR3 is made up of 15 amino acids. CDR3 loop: CASSLAAGTNEKLFF. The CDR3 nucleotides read TGTGCCAGCAGCTTAGCGGCGGGGACTAATGAAAAACTGTTTTTT.

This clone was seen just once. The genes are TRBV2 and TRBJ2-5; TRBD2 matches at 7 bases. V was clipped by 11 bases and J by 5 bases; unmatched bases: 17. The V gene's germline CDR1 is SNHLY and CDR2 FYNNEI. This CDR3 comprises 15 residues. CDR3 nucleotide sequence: TGTGCCGCGAGGGCGGGAGAGTGGGGACTGGAGACCCAGTACTTC. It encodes CAARAGEWGLETQYF.

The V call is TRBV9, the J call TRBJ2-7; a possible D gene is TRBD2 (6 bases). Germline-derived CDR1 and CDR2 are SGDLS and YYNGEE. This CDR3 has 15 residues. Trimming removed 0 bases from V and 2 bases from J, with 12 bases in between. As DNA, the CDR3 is TGTGCCAGCAGCGTAGACCACGGGAGTACCTACGAGCAGTACTTC. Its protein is CASSVDHGSTYEQYF. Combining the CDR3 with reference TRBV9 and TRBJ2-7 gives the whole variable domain DSGVTQTPKHLITATGQRVTLRCSPRSGDLSVYWYQQSLDQGLQFLIQYYNGEERAKGNILERFSAQQFPDLHSELNLSSLELGDSALYFCASSVDHGSTYEQYFGPGTRLTVT.